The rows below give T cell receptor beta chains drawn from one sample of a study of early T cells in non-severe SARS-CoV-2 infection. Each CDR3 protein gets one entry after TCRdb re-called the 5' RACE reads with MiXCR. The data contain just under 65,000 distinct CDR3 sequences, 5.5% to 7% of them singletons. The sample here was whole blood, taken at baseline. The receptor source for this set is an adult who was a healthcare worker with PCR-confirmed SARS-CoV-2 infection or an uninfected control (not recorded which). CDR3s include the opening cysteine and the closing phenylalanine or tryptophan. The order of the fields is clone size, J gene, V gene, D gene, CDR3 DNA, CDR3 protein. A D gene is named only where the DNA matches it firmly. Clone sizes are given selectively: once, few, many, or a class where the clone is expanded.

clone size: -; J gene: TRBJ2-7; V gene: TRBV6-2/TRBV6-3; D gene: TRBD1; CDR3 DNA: TGTGCCAGCAGTGCCACGACAGGGTTTGGCGAGCAGTACTTC; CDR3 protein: CASSATTGFGEQYF
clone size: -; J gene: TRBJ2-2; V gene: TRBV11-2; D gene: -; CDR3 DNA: TGTGCCAGCAGCTTAATTTCCGGGGAGCTGTTTTTT; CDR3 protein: CASSLISGELFF
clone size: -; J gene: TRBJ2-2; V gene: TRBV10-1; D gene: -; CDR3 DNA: TGCGCCAGCAGTGAGTCGATTCTAAGGCTGGGGCATCACCTGTTTTTT; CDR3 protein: CASSESILRLGHHLFF
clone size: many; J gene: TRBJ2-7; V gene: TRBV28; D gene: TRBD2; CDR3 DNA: TGTGCCAGCAGTTTAGTGGGAGGGCCCAACGAGCAGTACTTC; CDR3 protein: CASSLVGGPNEQYF
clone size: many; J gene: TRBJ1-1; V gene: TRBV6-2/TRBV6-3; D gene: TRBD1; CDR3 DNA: TGTGCCAGCAGTTACTTACTACAGGGGTTACGGCGTAGCACTGAAGCTTTCTTT; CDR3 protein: CASSYLLQGLRRSTEAFF
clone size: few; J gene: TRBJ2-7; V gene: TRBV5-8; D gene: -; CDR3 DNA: TGTGCCAGCAGCTCCCCATACTACGAGCAGTACTTC; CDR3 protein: CASSSPYYEQYF
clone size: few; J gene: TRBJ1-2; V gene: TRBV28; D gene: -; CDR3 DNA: TGTGCCAGCAGTTTAGGGGGCCAGACCTATGGCTACACCTTC; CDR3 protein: CASSLGGQTYGYTF
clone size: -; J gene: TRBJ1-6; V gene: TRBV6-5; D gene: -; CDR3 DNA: TGTGCCAGCAGCCAGGGCCCCGGGGATTCACCCCTCCACTTT; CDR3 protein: CASSQGPGDSPLHF
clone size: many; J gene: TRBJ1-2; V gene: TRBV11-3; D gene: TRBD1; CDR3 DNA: TGTGCCAGCAGCTTAGCCCCGACAGGGGATGGCTACACCTTC; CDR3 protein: CASSLAPTGDGYTF
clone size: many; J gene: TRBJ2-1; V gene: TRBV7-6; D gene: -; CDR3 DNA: TGTGCCAGCAGCTCTATCCGAGGACAGTCCTACAATGAGCAGTTCTTC; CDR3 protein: CASSSIRGQSYNEQFF
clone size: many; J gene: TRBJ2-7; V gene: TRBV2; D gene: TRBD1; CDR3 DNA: TGTGCCAGCAGACTCAGTCCGGGACAGGGGCCTTCCTACGAGCAGTACTTC; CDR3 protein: CASRLSPGQGPSYEQYF
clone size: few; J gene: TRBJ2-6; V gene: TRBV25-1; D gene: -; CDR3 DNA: TGTGCCAGCAGTGATGGCAAAGTAACTGGGGCCAACGTCCTGACTTTC; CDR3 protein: CASSDGKVTGANVLTF
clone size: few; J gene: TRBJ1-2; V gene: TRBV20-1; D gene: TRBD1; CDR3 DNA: TGCAGTGCTGGACAGGGACGCTATGGCTACACCTTC; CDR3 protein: CSAGQGRYGYTF
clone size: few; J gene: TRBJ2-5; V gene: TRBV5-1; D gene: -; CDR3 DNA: TGCGCCAGCAGCGTTCAAGAGACCCAGTACTTC; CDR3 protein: CASSVQETQYF
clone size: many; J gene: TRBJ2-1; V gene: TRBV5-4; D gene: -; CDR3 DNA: TGTGCCAGCAGCTTTGGCGGGGCTACCTACAATGAGCAGTTCTTC; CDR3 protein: CASSFGGATYNEQFF
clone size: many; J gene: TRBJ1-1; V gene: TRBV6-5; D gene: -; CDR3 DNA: TGTGCCAGCACCCAGAAGTGGAACACTGAAGCTTTCTTT; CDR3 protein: CASTQKWNTEAFF
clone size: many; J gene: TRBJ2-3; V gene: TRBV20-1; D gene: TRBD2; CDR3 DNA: TGCAGTGCAACGGGACTAGCGGGAGCTAAGGGAAGCACAGATACGCAGTATTTT; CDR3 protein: CSATGLAGAKGSTDTQYF
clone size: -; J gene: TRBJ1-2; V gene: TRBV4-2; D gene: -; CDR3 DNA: TGTGCCAGCAGCCAAGATTCAAGACAGCTTTATGGCTACACCTTC; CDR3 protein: CASSQDSRQLYGYTF
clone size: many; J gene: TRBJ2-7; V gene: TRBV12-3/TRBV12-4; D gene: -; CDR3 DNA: TGTGCCAGCAGTTTAAGACCTATAAACTACGAGCAGTACTTC; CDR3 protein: CASSLRPINYEQYF
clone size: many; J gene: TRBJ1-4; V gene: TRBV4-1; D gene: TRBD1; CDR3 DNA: TGCGCCAGCAGCCAAGGGGGTCGATCCACCGGGACAGGGAATGAAAAACTGTTTTTT; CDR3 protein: CASSQGGRSTGTGNEKLFF
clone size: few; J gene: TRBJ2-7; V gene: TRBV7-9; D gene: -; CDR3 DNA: TGTGCCAGCAGCTTAGTAACGGCAGGGAGAGACGAGCAGTACTTC; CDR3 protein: CASSLVTAGRDEQYF
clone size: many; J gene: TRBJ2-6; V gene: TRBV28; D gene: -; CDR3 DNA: TGTGCCAGCAGTTTTCAAGTGGGCAGGGCCCTTCCCGGGGCCAACGTCCTGACTTTC; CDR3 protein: CASSFQVGRALPGANVLTF